This is a list of T cell receptor beta chains from one sample in a study of OX40 agonist ivuxolimab in advanced cancers. TCRdb's copy holds only in-frame clones and misses some; the assay was immunoSEQ multiplex PCR. The repertoire holds approximately 40,000 clones, with approximately 84% as singletons. The sequenced sample was CD4+ or CD8+ T cells sorted from blood, obtained in a trial of the OX40 agonist ivuxolimab. The source is an adult with an advanced solid tumor such as melanoma, head and neck, liver or kidney cancer. Each CDR3 is given with its conserved first and last residue. D genes are given only for firm matches. For some rows the clone size is stated as once, few or many, or as a class when expanded; others skip it.

>-|TRBV30|-|TRBJ2-7
TGTGCCTGGAGTGTCGGTCCCGGGGTTTACGAGCAGTACTTC
CAWSVGPGVYEQYF
>TRBD1|TRBV5-4|-|TRBJ1-2
TGTGCCAGCAGCTTTAGACAGGGGTATGGCTACACCTTC
CASSFRQGYGYTF
>-|TRBV30|-|TRBJ1-2
TGTGCCTGGAGTGAGGGGGGGACCTATGGCTACACCTTC
CAWSEGGTYGYTF
>-|TRBV7-8|few|TRBJ2-7
TGTGCCAGCAGCTTGGAGTGGTCCGAGCAGTACTTC
CASSLEWSEQYF
>-|TRBV7-6|-|TRBJ2-3
TGTGCCAGCAGCTTACTGATGAGCACAGGAGGCGATACGCAGTATTTT
CASSLLMSTGGDTQYF
>-|TRBV4-1|-|TRBJ2-2
TGCGCCAGCAGCCAAGAATGGAACACCGGGGAGCTGTTTTTT
CASSQEWNTGELFF
>TRBD1|TRBV4-3|-|TRBJ1-1
TGCGCCAGCAGCCAAGATCTGCCAGGGGGAACTGAAGCTTTCTTT
CASSQDLPGGTEAFF
>TRBD2|TRBV7-3|once|TRBJ2-1
TGTGCCAGCAGCTTTAGCGGGGGGCCGTACAATGAGCAGTTCTTC
CASSFSGGPYNEQFF
>-|TRBV18|-|TRBJ2-1
TGTGCCAGCTCACCAGGCGCGGATGAGCAGTTCTTC
CASSPGADEQFF
>-|TRBV2|few|TRBJ1-1
TGTGCCAGCAGGGTGGAGGGATTCATGAACACTGAAGCTTTCTTT
CASRVEGFMNTEAFF
>-|TRBV7-9|-|TRBJ2-7
TGTGCCAGCAGCACTGACTGGGACACCTTCTACGAGCAGTACTTC
CASSTDWDTFYEQYF
>-|TRBV27|once|TRBJ1-5
TGTGCCAGCAGTTTATCGACCAATCAGCCCCAGCATTTT
CASSLSTNQPQHF
>-|TRBV6-5|once|TRBJ1-1
TGTGCCAGCAGTTACTCAGGGAACCCTGAAGCTTTCTTT
CASSYSGNPEAFF
>TRBD1|TRBV5-1|-|TRBJ1-2
TGCGCCAGCAGCGAAACCGGGACAGTTGCCTATGGCTACACCTTC
CASSETGTVAYGYTF
>-|TRBV15|-|TRBJ1-2
TGTGCCACCAGCCCCTGGGGACCTAACTATGGCTACACCTTC
CATSPWGPNYGYTF
>TRBD2|TRBV5-6|-|TRBJ2-2
TGTGCCAGCAGCTTGTCTAGCGGGGGGGCGAACACCGGGGAGCTGTTTTTT
CASSLSSGGANTGELFF
>TRBD1|TRBV30|-|TRBJ1-4
TGTGCCTGGAGATCGACAGGGGGGTATGAAAAACTGTTTTTT
CAWRSTGGYEKLFF